This T cell receptor beta chain was found in a study of shared clonotypes between healthy human individuals. CD45RO+ cells joined CCR7-negative CD45RA+ TemRA cells to form CD8 memory. Concerning this clone itself: Antigen specificity is unknown.

The repertoire was sequenced with immunoSEQ multiplex PCR; TCRdb's copy has only in-frame clones and lacks some. The repertoire holds over 100,000 clones, with more than 65% as singletons. Per the germline V gene, CDR1 is SGDLS and CDR2 is YYNGEE. V was pared by 0 bases and J by 5 bases, with 14 bases between. This CDR3 is 15 amino acids long. Findings and caveats of the study: Across subsets, estimated richness was generally greater for naive than for memory populations.

The genes are TRBV9 and TRBJ2-5; D might be TRBD2 (5 bases). The receptor was isolated from a woman aged 25 to 39 in good health. The sequencing sample was made of memory CD8+ T cells sorted from blood. Subset denoted: CD45RO+ cells pooled with CCR7-negative TemRA cells. In DNA form, the CDR3 reads TGTGCCAGCAGCGTAGAAGGGAGCCCGTGGGAGACCCAGTACTTC. Protein: CASSVEGSPWETQYF. The full variable domain, in which reference TRBV9 and TRBJ2-5 provide the parts outside the CDR3, is DSGVTQTPKHLITATGQRVTLRCSPRSGDLSVYWYQQSLDQGLQFLIQYYNGEERAKGNILERFSAQQFPDLHSELNLSSLELGDSALYFCASSVEGSPWETQYFGPGTRLLVL.